Presented here are 28 T cell receptor beta chains from one specimen sequenced in a study of blood T cell repertoires in COVID-19. Sequencing was performed with immunoSEQ multiplex PCR; in TCRdb, only in-frame clones are kept and a portion is missing. The data contain about 330,000 clones, approximately 87% of them singletons. The sequenced sample was peripheral blood. All receptors derive from a woman aged 45-65 years with active or convalescent COVID-19.

As DNA, the CDR3 is TGCGCCAGCAGCCATTTACTAGCGGGAGAAGCCTACAATGAGCAGTTCTTC. Amino acids: CASSHLLAGEAYNEQFF. The V call is TRBV4-3, the J call TRBJ2-1; 11 bases agree with TRBD2. The CDR3 spans 17 residues. The J segment lost 2 bases and the V segment lost 3 bases, leaving 6 bases of the junction unmatched. The germline CDR1 and CDR2 sequences are LGHNA and YSLEER.

This chain joins TRBV6-5 and TRBJ1-2; 8 bases line up with TRBD1. Germline V gives CDR1 MNHEY, CDR2 SVGAGI. The junction had 10 bases not matched to a gene; V was cut back by 6 bases and J by 4 bases. The CDR3 runs 15 residues. The CDR3 region has the DNA TGTGCCAGCAGCCCCCGGGACAGGTCCTTCTATGGCTACACCTTC. Translating gives CASSPRDRSFYGYTF.

In this sample, this clone turned up once. This chain's CDR3 is CASRPGGSYEQYF. The CDR3 DNA is TGTGCCAGCAGACCAGGGGGCTCCTACGAGCAGTACTTC. The V gene is TRBV27, the J gene TRBJ2-7; TRBD1 aligns across 7 bases. Trimming at V came to 6 bases and at J to 0 bases, leaving 2 bases not matched to a gene. In germline, CDR1 is MNHEY, CDR2 SMNVEV (reference sequence). CDR3 size: 13 residues.

The genes are TRBV11-2 and TRBJ2-1, with TRBD2 matching over 9 bases. With V trimmed by 5 bases and J by 2 bases, 7 bases remained unmatched. The CDR3 has 16 residues. CDR1 and CDR2 from the germline V gene are SGHAT and FQNNGV. The CDR3, as DNA: TGTGCCAGCAGCGGCGGCGGGGGGGGGACCTACAATGAGCAGTTCTTC. Translating it yields CASSGGGGGTYNEQFF.

This clone was seen more than once but under ten times. V is TRBV27 and J is TRBJ1-1, with unresolved D. Germline V gives CDR1 MNHEY, CDR2 SMNVEV (reference sequence). Deletions cut 4 bases from V and 0 bases from J, with 6 bases between. CDR3 length: 13 amino acids. CDR3 loop: CASSSSVNTEAFF. The CDR3 DNA is TGTGCCAGCAGTTCCTCAGTGAACACTGAAGCTTTCTTT.

This clone has only one observation. The V and J genes are TRBV5-1 and TRBJ1-6; D might be TRBD1 (5 bases). Per germline, CDR1 SGHRS and CDR2 YFSETQ. V was clipped by 3 bases and J by 8 bases, with 27 bases between them. The CDR3 has 19 residues. The CDR3 DNA reads TGCGCCAGCAGCTCTACCATTACGACAGTACCAAACGCGCATTCACCCCTCCACTTT. As protein: CASSSTITTVPNAHSPLHF.

This chain joins TRBV6-5 and TRBJ2-7; weak D call: TRBD1 (6 bases). The germline V gene encodes CDR1 MNHEY and CDR2 SVGAGI. Trimming removed 7 bases at V and 2 bases at J, with 18 bases between. The CDR3 is 15 residues long. The CDR3 DNA follows: TGTGCCAGCATTTCCCCCCAAACAGGGACCTACGAGCAGTACTTC. This codes for CASISPQTGTYEQYF.

The count of this clone is one. This sequence joins TRBV6-6 and TRBJ2-5; maybe TRBD2 (6 bases). From germline, CDR1 is MNHNY and CDR2 SVGAGI (reference sequence). The CDR3 has 15 residues. The V and J ends lost 2 bases and 2 bases respectively, with 12 bases between them. CDR3 residues: CASSYGGTVQETQYF. The CDR3 nucleotides are TGTGCCAGCAGTTACGGCGGGACGGTTCAAGAGACCCAGTACTTC.

The chain joins TRBV19 to TRBJ2-1; tentative D call: TRBD1 (6 bases). This CDR3 region has 12 residues. The V and J ends lost 3 bases and 9 bases respectively, with 9 bases between them. Germline CDR1 is LNHDA and CDR2 is SQIVND (reference sequence). Written as DNA, the CDR3 is TGTGCCAGTAGTATTACCAGGGGTGAGCAGTTCTTC. Its translation: CASSITRGEQFF.

This rearrangement joins TRBV7-9 to TRBJ2-7; the D is unclear. The CDR3 is 12 residues long. Looked up from germline, CDR1 is SEHNR and CDR2 is FQNEAQ (reference sequence). V lost 5 bases and J lost 7, with 12 bases in between. CDR3: CASSVSQWEQYF. The DNA of the CDR3 is TGTGCCAGCAGCGTGAGTCAATGGGAGCAGTACTTC.

The rearrangement joins TRBV10-3 to TRBJ2-3, with 10 bases aligning to TRBD2. Germline loops: CDR1 ENHRY, CDR2 SYGVKD. Losses at the gene ends were 6 bases for V and 6 bases for J; bases not matched to a gene: 9. This CDR3 region has 15 residues. CDR3 nucleotides: TGTGCCATCAGAGAAGGACTAGCGGTCCCGGATACGCAGTATTTT. Amino acids: CAIREGLAVPDTQYF.

The chain uses TRBV7-9 and TRBJ1-2; the D gene is possibly TRBD1 (6 bases). The CDR3 is 15 residues long. Per the germline V gene, CDR1 is SEHNR and CDR2 is FQNEAQ (reference sequence). V lost 4 bases to trimming and J lost 2 bases, with 14 bases between them. The CDR3 bases are TGTGCCAGCAGCTACTGGACAGCACCAAACTATGGCTACACCTTC. Its translation: CASSYWTAPNYGYTF.

The chain uses TRBV28 and TRBJ1-3, with TRBD1 identical over 8 bases. This CDR3 region has 13 residues. Per the germline V gene, CDR1 is MDHEN and CDR2 is SYDVKM. Trimming cost V 7 bases and J 5 bases; bases outside gene matches: 4. In nucleotides, the CDR3 is TGTGCCAGCATTCGGACAGGGCGAAACACCATATATTTT. The encoded protein is CASIRTGRNTIYF.

The chain couples TRBV27 to TRBJ1-2; 9 bases line up with TRBD1. V lost 6 bases and J lost 2; bases outside the gene matches: 13. Germline assignment: CDR1 MNHEY and CDR2 SMNVEV (reference sequence). The CDR3 spans 17 residues. CDR3 bases: TGTGCCAGCAGACAAATCTCCGGACAGGGGAGGAACTATGGCTACACCTTC. Amino acid sequence: CASRQISGQGRNYGYTF.

The genes are TRBV2 and TRBJ2-3; D is unclear. The CDR3 contains 14 residues. CDR1 and CDR2 from the germline V gene are SNHLY and FYNNEI. V lost 3 bases and J 2 bases, leaving 9 bases between the germline ends. CDR3 in amino acids: CASSELRNTDTQYF. The CDR3 DNA reads TGTGCCAGCAGTGAGCTGAGAAACACAGATACGCAGTATTTT.

The J gene is TRBJ1-5, the V gene TRBV7-2, with D uncertain. Between the trimmed V and J ends, which lost 0 bases and 0 bases, there was a span of 6 bases. This CDR3 is 15 amino acids long. CDR1 SGHTA and CDR2 FQGNSA come from the germline V gene. CDR3 DNA: TGTGCCAGCAGCTTAGCCCCTTATAGCAATCAGCCCCAGCATTTT. It specifies CASSLAPYSNQPQHF.

The genes are TRBV5-1 and TRBJ2-1; D not resolved. This CDR3 is built from 16 residues. V was pared by 1 base and J by 0 bases, with 11 bases between. Germline CDR1 and CDR2: SGHRS and YFSETQ. In nucleotides, the CDR3 is TGCGCCAGCAGCTTGAGTGGCAGGCACTCCTACAATGAGCAGTTCTTC. This gives the protein CASSLSGRHSYNEQFF.

J is TRBJ2-2 and V is TRBV27; 7 bases are shared with TRBD2. Germline values: CDR1 MNHEY, CDR2 SMNVEV (reference sequence). CDR3 length: 15 residues. V shed 1 base, J shed 5 bases, and the junction held 4 bases outside the gene matches. The CDR3 DNA reads as TGTGCCAGCAGTTTATTGGCTAGCGGAACCGGGGAGCTGTTTTTT. This sequence encodes CASSLLASGTGELFF.

This clone was counted a single time. The gene calls are TRBV9 and TRBJ2-2; a possible D gene is TRBD2 (6 bases). V lost 0 bases and J 1 base, leaving 10 bases between the germline ends. Germline-derived CDR1 and CDR2 are SGDLS and YYNGEE. This CDR3 is built from 16 residues. CDR3 nucleotide sequence: TGTGCCAGCAGCGTAGAGGGTAGCGGGAACACCGGGGAGCTGTTTTTT. This sequence encodes CASSVEGSGNTGELFF.

The J gene is TRBJ2-4, the V gene TRBV20-1; TRBD1 aligns across 10 bases. There are 13 residues in the CDR3. V lost 5 bases and J lost 5; bases outside the gene matches: 3. The V gene's germline CDR1 is DFQATT and CDR2 SNEGSKA (reference sequence). DNA of the CDR3: TGCAGTGCTGGTGGGACAGGGGAAAACATTCAGTACTTC. Protein sequence: CSAGGTGENIQYF.

V gene TRBV6-6 combines with J gene TRBJ2-3; 8 nucleotides align to TRBD1. Germline assignment: CDR1 MNHNY and CDR2 SVGAGI (reference sequence). V shed 2 bases and J 5 bases; nucleotides not matched to a gene: 3. The CDR3 length is 14 residues. The CDR3 is CASSYTGGGDTQYF. CDR3 in DNA: TGTGCCAGCAGTTACACAGGGGGAGGAGATACGCAGTATTTT.

This clone has more than one count but fewer than ten. The rearrangement joins TRBV20-1 to TRBJ2-7, with TRBD2 matching 11 bases. Germline V gene sequence: CDR1 DFQATT, CDR2 SNEGSKA (reference sequence). The CDR3 is 15 amino acids. J lost 7 bases, V lost 3 bases, and 11 bases had no gene match. The CDR3 loop is CSASEASGRSQEQYF. The DNA for the CDR3 is TGCAGTGCTAGTGAGGCTAGCGGGAGGAGCCAGGAGCAGTACTTC.

V is TRBV27 and J is TRBJ2-3; 13 bases are shared with TRBD2. The junction had 1 base not matched to a gene; V was cut back by 4 bases and J by 3 bases. CDR3 length equals 15 residues. Per germline, CDR1 MNHEY and CDR2 SMNVEV (reference sequence). The CDR3 nucleotides are TGTGCCAGCAGTTGGGGACTAGCGGGGACAGATACGCAGTATTTT. Translation gives CASSWGLAGTDTQYF.

This clone has just a few counts. The rearrangement joins TRBV7-2 to TRBJ2-2, with 7 bases lining up with TRBD1. Trimming at V came to 5 bases and at J to 0 bases, leaving 3 bases not matched to a gene. Germline V CDR1 and CDR2: SGHTA, FQGNSA. The CDR3 has 15 amino acids. The CDR3, as DNA: TGTGCCAGCAGCCAGGACAGGACGAACACCGGGGAGCTGTTTTTT. It yields the protein CASSQDRTNTGELFF.

The gene calls are TRBV30 and TRBJ1-1; D remains unclear. CDR1 and CDR2 (germline): GTSNPN, SVGIG (reference sequence). The length of the CDR3 is 12 residues. V lost 3 bases to trimming and J lost 5 bases, with 10 bases between them. CDR3 sequence (DNA): TGTGCCTGGAGCTACGGTTGGACTGAAGCTTTCTTT. Its translation: CAWSYGWTEAFF.

The chain has TRBV3-1 (or the pseudogene TRBV3-2) and TRBJ2-2; possible D gene TRBD2, 5 bases. The germline V gene encodes CDR1 LGHDT and CDR2 YNNKEL (reference sequence). V lost 4 bases and J lost 4, with 16 bases in between. The CDR3 length is 16 residues. CDR3 loop: CASSPIPGSVTGELFF. CDR3 in DNA: TGTGCCAGCAGCCCAATTCCGGGGTCGGTCACCGGGGAGCTGTTTTTT.

The rearrangement joins TRBV27 to TRBJ1-1, with TRBD1 as a possible D gene (5 bases). In germline, CDR1 is MNHEY, CDR2 SMNVEV (reference sequence). V lost 3 bases and J 3 bases, leaving 14 bases between the germline ends. The CDR3 sequence is 15 residues long. CDR3 loop: CASSLRRVGDTEAFF. CDR3 bases: TGTGCCAGCAGTTTGAGGAGGGTGGGGGACACTGAAGCTTTCTTT.

The chain is built from TRBV7-2 and TRBJ2-7; 7 nucleotides align to TRBD1. J gave up 2 bases and V 1 base, and 2 bases lay outside the gene matches. Germline-derived CDR1 and CDR2 are SGHTA and FQGNSA. The CDR3 runs 14 residues. The CDR3 protein is CASSLEQGAYEQYF. In DNA, the CDR3 is TGTGCCAGCAGCTTAGAGCAGGGGGCCTACGAGCAGTACTTC.